The 16 T cell receptor beta chains below were found in one sample sequenced in a study of patients and donors after allogeneic stem cell transplantation. Using its own MiXCR run on the RT-PCR reads, TCRdb lists one record per CDR3 protein. The table lists around 150,000 distinct CDR3 sequences, roughly 31% of them singletons. The sample was blood, either unsorted or a sorted T cell fraction (not recorded which). The origin of the receptors is a human donor who was either an allogeneic HSCT recipient or a stem cell or donor lymphocyte infusion donor (not recorded which). It is not recorded whose cells these are; they may come from a transplant donor.

This clonotype has a count of ten or more. This chain joins TRBV28 and TRBJ2-3; perhaps TRBD1 as D (5 bases). This CDR3 has 12 amino acids. From germline, CDR1 is MDHEN and CDR2 SYDVKM. Deletions cut 7 bases from V and 4 bases from J, with 9 bases between. The CDR3 loop is CASKGNADTQYF. The DNA of the CDR3 is TGTGCCAGCAAGGGGAATGCAGATACGCAGTATTTT.

This rearrangement joins TRBV12-3 or TRBV12-4 to TRBJ2-2, with D possibly matching TRBD2 (7 bases). V lost 10 bases and J lost 7, with 16 bases in between. The CDR3 consists of 13 residues. The CDR3 is CATRGALGGELFF. The CDR3 nucleotides read TGTGCCACCCGGGGGGCCTTGGGCGGGGAGCTGTTTTTT.

CDR3 nucleotides: TGCAGTGCTAGTGGAGGGAGCTCCTATAATTCACCCCTCCACTTT. Its translation: CSASGGSSYNSPLHF. The chain combines TRBV20-1 with TRBJ1-6; D gene uncertain. Germline V CDR1 and CDR2: DFQATT, SNEGSKA (reference sequence). This CDR3 is 15 amino acids long. V lost 3 bases and J 0 bases, leaving 9 bases between the germline ends.

This clonotype was detected a few times. The chain employs TRBV5-1 and TRBJ2-1; TRBD2 matches 10 bases. Germline lookup yields CDR1 SGHRS and CDR2 YFSETQ. Trimming cost V 4 bases and J 4 bases; bases outside gene matches: 5. There are 15 residues in the CDR3. This chain's CDR3 is CASSELAGFYNEQFF. The DNA for the CDR3 is TGCGCCAGCAGCGAACTAGCGGGATTTTACAATGAGCAGTTCTTC. The full variable domain, with the rest looked up from reference TRBV5-1 and TRBJ2-1, is KAGVTQTPRYLIKTRGQQVTLSCSPISGHRSVSWYQQTPGQGLQFLFEYFSETQRNKGNFPGRFSGRQFSNSRSEMNVSTLELGDSALYLCASSELAGFYNEQFFGPGTRLTVL.

The chain links TRBV3-1 to TRBJ2-7; 11 bases are shared with TRBD2. The V gene end was trimmed by 10 bases and the J gene end by 2 bases; junction bases not matched to a gene: 7. Germline CDR1 reads LGHDT; CDR2 reads YNNKEL (reference sequence). The CDR3 is 14 amino acids. The CDR3 loop is CATGETSGTYEQYF. The CDR3 DNA is TGTGCCACCGGGGAGACTAGCGGGACCTACGAGCAGTACTTC.

The rearrangement links TRBV12-3 or TRBV12-4 to TRBJ2-2; D gene uncertain. Trimming took off 7 bases at V and 5 bases at J, with 11 bases between the two ends. CDR3 length equals 13 residues. The CDR3 spells CASTPVATGELFF. DNA for the CDR3: TGTGCCAGCACCCCGGTCGCAACCGGGGAGCTGTTTTTT.

The rearrangement links TRBV7-8 to TRBJ2-4, with 11 bases that match TRBD2. The CDR3 covers 16 residues. The V segment lost 5 bases and the J segment 0 bases; nucleotides outside the gene matches: 3. In germline, CDR1 is SGHVS, CDR2 FQNEAQ. The CDR3 sequence is CASSTGLAGAKNIQYF. CDR3 DNA sequence: TGTGCCAGCAGCACCGGACTAGCGGGAGCCAAAAACATTCAGTACTTC.

The rearrangement uses TRBV29-1 and TRBJ2-1; unclear D gene. The CDR3 spans 12 residues. V lost 0 bases and J lost 4, with 4 bases in between. Germline CDR1 reads SQVTM; CDR2 reads ANQGSEA. CDR3 loop: CSVEDSYNEQFF. The CDR3, as DNA: TGCAGCGTTGAAGACAGTTACAATGAGCAGTTCTTC.

The chain recombines TRBV28 with TRBJ2-3; TRBD2 agrees at 10 bases. The V and J ends lost 6 bases and 6 bases, in that order; junction bases with no gene match: 6. The CDR3 covers 14 residues. Germline values: CDR1 MDHEN, CDR2 SYDVKM. This chain's CDR3 is CASSVLAGPDTQYF. The CDR3, as DNA: TGTGCCAGCAGCGTACTAGCGGGACCCGATACGCAGTATTTT.

The V call is TRBV5-1, the J call TRBJ2-3; the match to TRBD2 covers 7 bases. From germline, CDR1 is SGHRS and CDR2 YFSETQ. With 4 bases clipped from V and 5 bases from J, the junction kept 4 bases outside the gene matches. The CDR3 totals 13 residues. DNA of the CDR3: TGCGCCAGCAGCCGGGACTACGGAGATACGCAGTATTTT. It encodes CASSRDYGDTQYF.

This clonotype has just a few counts. In DNA, the CDR3 is TGTGCCAGCAGTTTAAATCGGGAGACCCAGTACTTC. Protein product: CASSLNRETQYF. The V call is TRBV12-3 or TRBV12-4, the J call TRBJ2-5, with D hard to call. Trimming stripped 2 bases from V and 5 bases from J, with 6 bases between. There are 12 residues in the CDR3.

This clonotype was counted a few times. V usage is TRBV7-2 and J usage is TRBJ1-5, with TRBD1 matching over 9 bases. V lost 5 bases to trimming and J lost 5 bases; unmatched junction nucleotides: 4. Germline V gene data show CDR1 as SGHTA and CDR2 as FQGNSA. The CDR3 is made up of 14 amino acids. The CDR3 bases are TGTGCCAGCAGCAGGGACAGGGACTATCAGCCCCAGCATTTT. This sequence encodes CASSRDRDYQPQHF. Drawing the rest from reference TRBV7-2 and TRBJ1-5, the complete variable domain is GAGVSQSPSNKVTEKGKDVELRCDPISGHTALYWYRQSLGQGLEFLIYFQGNSAPDKSGLPSDRFSAERTGGSVSTLTIQRTQQEDSAVYLCASSRDRDYQPQHFGDGTRLSIL.

The rearrangement uses TRBV6-2 or TRBV6-3 and TRBJ2-7; D ambiguous. Looked up from germline, CDR1 is MNHEY and CDR2 is SVGEGT. The length of the CDR3 is 11 residues. The ends were cut back, 6 bases at V and 3 bases at J, with 6 bases in the middle. The CDR3 loop reads CASRRSYEQYF. CDR3 DNA: TGTGCCAGCAGACGAAGCTACGAGCAGTACTTC.

This clonotype was observed a few times. The rearrangement uses TRBV18 and TRBJ2-7; TRBD1 or TRBD2 may be the D gene (5 bases each). Trimming removed 3 bases at V and 0 bases at J, with 9 bases between. CDR1 and CDR2 from the germline V gene are KGHSH and LQKENI. The CDR3 has 14 residues. The CDR3, as DNA: TGTGCCAGCTCACCTAGGGACGGCTCCTACGAGCAGTACTTC. Protein product: CASSPRDGSYEQYF.

The gene calls are TRBV7-2 and TRBJ1-2; D not certain. Germline assignment: CDR1 SGHTA and CDR2 FQGNSA. The V and J ends lost 5 bases and 4 bases respectively, with 11 bases between them. There are 13 residues in the CDR3. CDR3 residues: CASSPSGGYGYTF. CDR3 nucleotides: TGTGCCAGCAGCCCCTCAGGCGGCTATGGCTACACCTTC.

In this sample, this clonotype turned up a few times. This chain joins TRBV6-6 and TRBJ1-6; no clear D gene. Germline loops: CDR1 MNHNY, CDR2 SVGAGI (reference sequence). The CDR3 is 15 residues long. Trimming removed 0 bases from V and 7 bases from J, with 10 bases in between. CDR3 region: CASSYSDGGNSPLHF. The CDR3 nucleotides read TGTGCCAGCAGTTACTCGGACGGAGGAAATTCACCCCTCCACTTT.